The rows below give T cell receptor beta chains drawn from one sample of a study of post-analysis software for immune sequencing data. TCRdb passed the PCR reads through MiXCR, listing each CDR3 protein once. The sample yields roughly 170,000 distinct CDR3 sequences, about 32% seen once. Sequences were obtained from blood. Receptors were obtained from a girl aged 10 to 17 with multiple sclerosis. CDR3s include the opening cysteine and the closing phenylalanine or tryptophan.

J,V,CDR3
TRBJ2-3,TRBV24-1,CATNEGSTDTQYF
TRBJ2-7,TRBV6-5,CACSYSVANEQYF
TRBJ1-1,TRBV29-1,CSVPGPPAFF
TRBJ1-6,TRBV10-3,CAVSTDRGNSPLHF
TRBJ2-3,TRBV29-1,CSVEGEFVGDTQYF
TRBJ2-1,TRBV20-1,CSAEPGNNEQFF
TRBJ1-6,TRBV29-1,CSVVSDRRDNSPLHF
TRBJ2-7,TRBV5-1,CASSFGTGLDEQYF
TRBJ1-2,TRBV27,CASSSGLYGYTF
TRBJ2-3,TRBV2,CASGRSGLAVPDTQYF
TRBJ1-4,TRBV11-2,CASSPRTGRVEKLFF
TRBJ1-2,TRBV29-1,CSVEESGWVAPDGYTF
TRBJ1-6,TRBV3-1,CASRTQENSPLHF
TRBJ2-7,TRBV29-1,CSVEEETGTAYEQYF
TRBJ2-5,TRBV7-8,CATTREFPETQYF
TRBJ2-3,TRBV6-1,CASGLAGGPDTQYF
TRBJ2-7,TRBV6-1,CASSDWASGTLYEQYF
TRBJ2-5,TRBV10-3,CAISGGPAKETQYF
TRBJ2-3,TRBV20-1,CSAYKAGGLFGSQDTQYF
TRBJ2-5,TRBV20-1,CSASRVQETQYF
TRBJ2-3,TRBV6-5,CASSYAGGTDTQYF
TRBJ1-1,TRBV12-3/TRBV12-4,CASSLGGADTEAFF
TRBJ2-5,TRBV6-2/TRBV6-3,CASSYQSETQYF
TRBJ1-2,TRBV12-3/TRBV12-4,CASASPDRGYGYTF
TRBJ2-7,TRBV5-1,CASSWDRAYEQYF
TRBJ2-3,TRBV14,CASSQRGGSTDTPYF
TRBJ2-7,TRBV5-1,CASSLVAGEIGEQYF
TRBJ2-7,TRBV28,CATGPGTGAYEQYF
TRBJ2-6,TRBV7-9,CASSSDPPAGANVLTF
TRBJ2-7,TRBV5-1,CASSFETTTYEQYF
TRBJ2-1,TRBV12-5,CASGPYGGSGRVTGNEQFF
TRBJ1-2,TRBV20-1,CSARDWGGPWDYGYTF
TRBJ2-2,TRBV5-1,CASSELSGERFF
TRBJ2-3,TRBV2,CASRGRAYTDTQYF
TRBJ1-2,TRBV15,CATSRGVWAGYTF
TRBJ1-6,TRBV12-3/TRBV12-4,CASSLDQPRPPHF
TRBJ2-7,TRBV7-8,CASSLVTSGGEQYF
TRBJ2-7,TRBV6-5,CASSSLGEGSYEQYF
TRBJ2-6,TRBV14,CASASDRGLSAGANVLTF
TRBJ2-3,TRBV29-1,CSVSSAGTPDTQYF
TRBJ1-1,TRBV19,CAGTSGRDTEAFF
TRBJ2-7,TRBV7-2,CASSLEASSYEQYF
TRBJ2-3,TRBV3-1,CASSQGEWQTTQYF
TRBJ1-2,TRBV2,CASSEVPGVSGGYTF
TRBJ2-7,TRBV28,CASSAVGSYEQYF
TRBJ2-5,TRBV12-3/TRBV12-4,CASSSGTVGQHNEQYF
TRBJ1-5,TRBV27,CASSPFLRQGASHQPQHF
TRBJ1-1,TRBV27,CASSFLGEYTEAFF
TRBJ2-6,TRBV20-1,CSARDPTGKTGANVLTF
TRBJ2-5,TRBV20-1,CSAIKTEITEQYF
TRBJ2-3,TRBV2,CASQPGTSVQDTQYF
TRBJ1-5,TRBV12-3/TRBV12-4,CASWEGVWNQPQHF
TRBJ2-5,TRBV12-3/TRBV12-4,CASRALAGQETQYF